The sequence of this TCR beta chain was determined in a study of radiotherapy plus CTLA-4 blockade in lung cancer. Germline V CDR1 and CDR2: SGDLS, YYNGEE. The CDR3 is 13 amino acids. V lost 7 bases to trimming and J lost 0 bases; unmatched junction nucleotides: 1. Generated by immunoSEQ multiplex PCR, the TCRdb table keeps only in-frame clones and is missing some. The sample lists 35,000 to 45,000 clones, roughly three quarters occurring once. Remarks on this clone: Its antigen remains unidentified.

General study findings and limits: Radiotherapy plus ipilimumab was followed by expansion in blood of tumor-derived TCR clones.

The specimen comprised peripheral blood, sampled from a patient treated with radiotherapy plus ipilimumab. The clonotype originates from a human donor with non-small cell lung cancer whose response to radiotherapy plus ipilimumab could not be evaluated. The V call is TRBV9, the J call TRBJ2-7; 10 nucleotides line up with TRBD2. The CDR3, as DNA: TGTGCCAGCTCTAGCGGGGGCTCCTACGAGCAGTACTTC. This encodes CASSSGGSYEQYF.